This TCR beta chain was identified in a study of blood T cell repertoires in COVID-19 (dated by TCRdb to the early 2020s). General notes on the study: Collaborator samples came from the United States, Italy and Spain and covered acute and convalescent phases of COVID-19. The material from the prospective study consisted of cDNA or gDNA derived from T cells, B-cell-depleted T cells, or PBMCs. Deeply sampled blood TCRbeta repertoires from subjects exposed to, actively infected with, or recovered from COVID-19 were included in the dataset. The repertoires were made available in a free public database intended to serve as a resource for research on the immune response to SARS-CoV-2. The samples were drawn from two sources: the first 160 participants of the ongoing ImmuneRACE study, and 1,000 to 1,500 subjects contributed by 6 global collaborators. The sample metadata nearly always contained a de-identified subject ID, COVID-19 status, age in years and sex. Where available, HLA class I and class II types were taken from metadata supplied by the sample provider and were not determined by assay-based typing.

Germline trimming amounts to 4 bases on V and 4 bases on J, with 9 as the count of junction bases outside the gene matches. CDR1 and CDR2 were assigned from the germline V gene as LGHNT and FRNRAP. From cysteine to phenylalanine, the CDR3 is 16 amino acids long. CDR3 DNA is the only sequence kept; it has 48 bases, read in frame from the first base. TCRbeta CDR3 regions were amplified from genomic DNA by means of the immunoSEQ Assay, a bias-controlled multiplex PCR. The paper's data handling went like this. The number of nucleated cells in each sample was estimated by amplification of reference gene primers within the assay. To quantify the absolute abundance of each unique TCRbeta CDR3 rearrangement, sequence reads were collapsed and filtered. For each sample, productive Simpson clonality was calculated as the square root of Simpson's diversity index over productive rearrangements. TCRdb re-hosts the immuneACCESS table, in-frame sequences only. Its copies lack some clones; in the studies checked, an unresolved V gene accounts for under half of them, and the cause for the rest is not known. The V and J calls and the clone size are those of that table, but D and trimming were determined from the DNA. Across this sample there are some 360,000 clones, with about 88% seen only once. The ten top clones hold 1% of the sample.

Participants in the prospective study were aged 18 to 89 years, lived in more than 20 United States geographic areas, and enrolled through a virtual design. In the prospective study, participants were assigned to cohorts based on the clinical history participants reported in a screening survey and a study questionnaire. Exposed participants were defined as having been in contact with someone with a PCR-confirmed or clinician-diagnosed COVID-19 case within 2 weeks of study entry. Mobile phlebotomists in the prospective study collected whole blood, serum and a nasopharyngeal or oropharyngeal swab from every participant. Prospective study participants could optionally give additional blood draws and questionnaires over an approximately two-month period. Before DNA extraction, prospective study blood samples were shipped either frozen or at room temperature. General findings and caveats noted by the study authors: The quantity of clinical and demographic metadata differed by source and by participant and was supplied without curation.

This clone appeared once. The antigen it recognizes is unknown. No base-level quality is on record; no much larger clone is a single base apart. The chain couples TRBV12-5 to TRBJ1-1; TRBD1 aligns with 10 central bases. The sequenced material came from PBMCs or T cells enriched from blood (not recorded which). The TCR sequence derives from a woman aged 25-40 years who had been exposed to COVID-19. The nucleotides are TGTGCTAGTGGTTCCCCCCCCCGGACAGGGGGCACTGAAGCTTTCTTT. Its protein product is CASGSPPRTGGTEAFF. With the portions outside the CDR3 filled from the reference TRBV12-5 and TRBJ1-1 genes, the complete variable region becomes DARVTQTPRHKVTEMGQEVTMRCQPILGHNTVFWYRQTMMQGLELLAYFRNRAPLDDSGMPKDRFSAEMPDATLATLKIQPSEPRDSAVYFCASGSPPRTGGTEAFFGQGTRLTVV.